A selection of T cell receptor beta chains follows, all from one sample in a study of blood T cell repertoires in COVID-19. Assay: immunoSEQ multiplex PCR; the TCRdb copy retains only in-frame clones and omits some. This table holds roughly 82,000 clones, roughly 86% found once. Sequenced: peripheral blood. The origin of the receptors is a man aged 55 to 70 with acute or convalescent COVID-19. The CDR3 runs from the conserved cysteine through the conserved F or W. The D gene is left open where the match is weak. Not all rows give a size; the values are once, few, many and, for expanded clones, a class.

V gene: TRBV5-1; clone size: .; D gene: .; J gene: TRBJ2-3; CDR3 length: 15; CDR3 protein: CASSLGTRSWDTQYF; CDR3 DNA: TGCGCCAGCAGCTTGGGTACGCGCTCTTGGGATACGCAGTATTTT
V gene: TRBV12-3/TRBV12-4; clone size: .; D gene: TRBD1; J gene: TRBJ1-2; CDR3 length: 13; CDR3 protein: CASRPRTGYGYTF; CDR3 DNA: TGTGCCAGCAGACCCCGGACAGGGTATGGCTACACCTTC
V gene: TRBV24-1; clone size: .; D gene: .; J gene: TRBJ2-3; CDR3 length: 14; CDR3 protein: CATSDPSSTDTQYF; CDR3 DNA: TGTGCCACCAGTGATCCTTCTAGCACAGATACGCAGTATTTT
V gene: TRBV11-2; clone size: once; D gene: .; J gene: TRBJ1-2; CDR3 length: 15; CDR3 protein: CASTPDQGIFYGYTF; CDR3 DNA: TGTGCCAGCACGCCGGACCAGGGAATTTTTTATGGCTACACCTTC
V gene: TRBV5-8; clone size: .; D gene: .; J gene: TRBJ1-1; CDR3 length: 14; CDR3 protein: CASSFRALGTEAFF; CDR3 DNA: TGTGCCAGCAGCTTCAGGGCGTTGGGCACTGAAGCTTTCTTT
V gene: TRBV4-3; clone size: .; D gene: .; J gene: TRBJ1-3; CDR3 length: 16; CDR3 protein: CASSRSLDSSGNTIYF; CDR3 DNA: TGCGCCAGCAGCCGCTCCTTAGACAGCTCTGGAAACACCATATATTTT
V gene: TRBV6-5; clone size: once; D gene: .; J gene: TRBJ2-3; CDR3 length: 11; CDR3 protein: CAGGSADTQYF; CDR3 DNA: TGTGCCGGCGGGTCCGCAGATACGCAGTATTTT
V gene: TRBV21-1; clone size: .; D gene: .; J gene: TRBJ1-2; CDR3 length: 11; CDR3 protein: CASSNGGGYTF; CDR3 DNA: TGTGCCAGCAGCAACGGCGGCGGCTACACCTTC
V gene: TRBV4-3; clone size: once; D gene: TRBD2; J gene: TRBJ2-7; CDR3 length: 15; CDR3 protein: CASSPLAGDSYEQYF; CDR3 DNA: TGCGCCAGCAGCCCTCTAGCGGGAGATTCCTACGAGCAGTACTTC
V gene: TRBV19; clone size: .; D gene: .; J gene: TRBJ1-2; CDR3 length: 14; CDR3 protein: CASKNAHGRGGYTF; CDR3 DNA: TGTGCCAGTAAGAACGCACATGGTCGGGGGGGCTACACCTTC
V gene: TRBV5-6; clone size: .; D gene: .; J gene: TRBJ1-1; CDR3 length: 15; CDR3 protein: CASSFVEGTGTEAFF; CDR3 DNA: TGTGCCAGCAGCTTTGTGGAAGGGACTGGTACTGAAGCTTTCTTT
V gene: TRBV6-6; clone size: .; D gene: .; J gene: TRBJ2-1; CDR3 length: 15; CDR3 protein: CASSYGGLPYNEQFF; CDR3 DNA: TGTGCCAGCAGTTATGGAGGGCTTCCTTACAATGAGCAGTTCTTC
V gene: TRBV6-2/TRBV6-3; clone size: .; D gene: TRBD2; J gene: TRBJ2-3; CDR3 length: 17; CDR3 protein: CASSLRTSGASTDTQYF; CDR3 DNA: TGTGCCAGCAGCCTCAGGACTAGCGGGGCCAGCACAGATACGCAGTATTTT
V gene: TRBV21-1; clone size: once; D gene: .; J gene: TRBJ2-1; CDR3 length: 17; CDR3 protein: CASSKLGGLAGYNEQFF; CDR3 DNA: TGTGCCAGCAGCAAATTGGGAGGACTAGCTGGGTACAATGAGCAGTTCTTC
V gene: TRBV7-9; clone size: few; D gene: .; J gene: TRBJ2-5; CDR3 length: 12; CDR3 protein: CASSPLGETQYF; CDR3 DNA: TGTGCCAGCAGCCCCCTCGGGGAGACCCAGTACTTC
V gene: TRBV7-2; clone size: .; D gene: TRBD1; J gene: TRBJ1-1; CDR3 length: 16; CDR3 protein: CASSLAGQGLNTEAFF; CDR3 DNA: TGTGCCAGCAGCTTAGCGGGACAGGGGTTGAACACTGAAGCTTTCTTT
V gene: TRBV3-1/TRBV3-2; clone size: .; D gene: TRBD2; J gene: TRBJ2-3; CDR3 length: 15; CDR3 protein: CASSQWLAGEDTQYF; CDR3 DNA: TGTGCCAGCAGCCAATGGCTAGCGGGAGAGGATACGCAGTATTTT
V gene: TRBV6-2/TRBV6-3; clone size: .; D gene: .; J gene: TRBJ1-5; CDR3 length: 17; CDR3 protein: CASSYSQGGLSNQPQHF; CDR3 DNA: TGTGCCAGCAGTTACAGCCAGGGCGGCCTTAGCAATCAGCCCCAGCATTTT
V gene: TRBV19; clone size: .; D gene: TRBD2; J gene: TRBJ2-1; CDR3 length: 15; CDR3 protein: CASSITSGSRNEQFF; CDR3 DNA: TGTGCCAGTAGTATCACTAGCGGGAGTAGGAATGAGCAGTTCTTC
V gene: TRBV5-4; clone size: .; D gene: .; J gene: TRBJ2-1; CDR3 length: 15; CDR3 protein: CASSSYRSSYNEQFF; CDR3 DNA: TGTGCCAGCAGCTCATACAGGAGCTCCTACAATGAGCAGTTCTTC
V gene: TRBV6-5; clone size: .; D gene: .; J gene: TRBJ1-2; CDR3 length: 14; CDR3 protein: CASSYGLRRYGYTF; CDR3 DNA: TGTGCCAGCAGTTATGGGCTCCGCAGATATGGCTACACCTTC
V gene: TRBV7-9; clone size: .; D gene: .; J gene: TRBJ2-1; CDR3 length: 14; CDR3 protein: CASSLSGSYNEQFF; CDR3 DNA: TGTGCCAGCAGCTTAAGCGGGTCCTACAATGAGCAGTTCTTC
V gene: TRBV2; clone size: .; D gene: TRBD1; J gene: TRBJ1-4; CDR3 length: 16; CDR3 protein: CASRPGQGVMNEKLFF; CDR3 DNA: TGTGCCAGCAGACCGGGACAGGGGGTAATGAATGAAAAACTGTTTTTT
V gene: TRBV11-2; clone size: .; D gene: .; J gene: TRBJ1-5; CDR3 length: 16; CDR3 protein: CASSLGGAYSNQPQHF; CDR3 DNA: TGTGCCAGCAGCTTAGGGGGCGCTTATAGCAATCAGCCCCAGCATTTT
V gene: TRBV27; clone size: .; D gene: .; J gene: TRBJ1-6; CDR3 length: 16; CDR3 protein: CASSLSGSSYNSPLHF; CDR3 DNA: TGTGCCAGCAGTTTGTCGGGGAGCTCCTATAATTCACCCCTCCACTTT
V gene: TRBV7-3; clone size: few; D gene: TRBD2; J gene: TRBJ2-1; CDR3 length: 15; CDR3 protein: CASSPKERGYNEQFF; CDR3 DNA: TGTGCCAGCAGCCCAAAGGAGCGGGGGTACAATGAGCAGTTCTTC
V gene: TRBV19; clone size: .; D gene: TRBD2; J gene: TRBJ2-1; CDR3 length: 18; CDR3 protein: CASSIDRFSGRTYNEQFF; CDR3 DNA: TGTGCCAGTAGTATAGATCGGTTTAGCGGGAGGACCTACAATGAGCAGTTCTTC
V gene: TRBV5-1; clone size: .; D gene: .; J gene: TRBJ1-2; CDR3 length: 13; CDR3 protein: CASSLNSNYGYTF; CDR3 DNA: TGCGCCAGCAGCTTGAATTCGAACTATGGCTACACCTTC
V gene: TRBV5-1; clone size: .; D gene: .; J gene: TRBJ1-5; CDR3 length: 14; CDR3 protein: CASSLGDFNQPQHF; CDR3 DNA: TGCGCCAGCAGCTTGGGGGACTTTAATCAGCCCCAGCATTTT
V gene: TRBV7-2; clone size: .; D gene: .; J gene: TRBJ2-2; CDR3 length: 15; CDR3 protein: CASSPRLRGTGELFF; CDR3 DNA: TGTGCCAGCAGCCCCAGACTCCGGGGCACCGGGGAGCTGTTTTTT
V gene: TRBV19; clone size: .; D gene: TRBD1; J gene: TRBJ1-1; CDR3 length: 11; CDR3 protein: CASTTGTMAFF; CDR3 DNA: TGTGCCAGCACGACAGGGACAATGGCTTTCTTT
V gene: TRBV21-1; clone size: .; D gene: .; J gene: TRBJ1-1; CDR3 length: 17; CDR3 protein: CASSKSDRVRMNTEAFF; CDR3 DNA: TGTGCCAGCAGCAAATCGGACAGGGTCAGGATGAACACTGAAGCTTTCTTT
V gene: TRBV6-5; clone size: .; D gene: TRBD2; J gene: TRBJ2-1; CDR3 length: 13; CDR3 protein: CASRDLAGNEQFF; CDR3 DNA: TGTGCCAGCAGGGACCTAGCGGGGAATGAGCAGTTCTTC
V gene: TRBV20-1; clone size: .; D gene: .; J gene: TRBJ1-1; CDR3 length: 11; CDR3 protein: CSARTFTEAFF; CDR3 DNA: TGCAGTGCTAGGACTTTCACTGAAGCTTTCTTT
V gene: TRBV29-1; clone size: .; D gene: TRBD1; J gene: TRBJ1-1; CDR3 length: 13; CDR3 protein: CSVAGGLGTEAFF; CDR3 DNA: TGCAGCGTGGCAGGGGGCTTGGGCACTGAAGCTTTCTTT
V gene: TRBV6-2/TRBV6-3; clone size: .; D gene: .; J gene: TRBJ1-1; CDR3 length: 13; CDR3 protein: CASSYGHSTEAFF; CDR3 DNA: TGTGCCAGCAGTTACGGACACTCCACTGAAGCTTTCTTT
V gene: TRBV5-8; clone size: .; D gene: .; J gene: TRBJ1-5; CDR3 length: 13; CDR3 protein: CASSGTGKQPQHF; CDR3 DNA: TGTGCCAGCAGCGGAACAGGGAAGCAGCCCCAGCATTTT
V gene: TRBV4-1; clone size: .; D gene: TRBD2; J gene: TRBJ2-3; CDR3 length: 17; CDR3 protein: CASSQQASGGSQDTQYF; CDR3 DNA: TGCGCCAGCAGCCAACAAGCCAGCGGGGGGAGTCAGGATACGCAGTATTTT
V gene: TRBV24-1; clone size: once; D gene: TRBD2; J gene: TRBJ2-1; CDR3 length: 16; CDR3 protein: CATSDTGLAGVNEQFF; CDR3 DNA: TGTGCCACCAGTGACACCGGGCTAGCGGGAGTCAATGAGCAGTTCTTC
V gene: TRBV5-1; clone size: .; D gene: TRBD1; J gene: TRBJ2-2; CDR3 length: 14; CDR3 protein: CASFTGGVTGELFF; CDR3 DNA: TGCGCCAGCTTTACAGGGGGCGTAACCGGGGAGCTGTTTTTT
V gene: TRBV6-5; clone size: .; D gene: TRBD1; J gene: TRBJ1-2; CDR3 length: 13; CDR3 protein: CASSYQGAVGYTF; CDR3 DNA: TGTGCCAGCAGTTACCAGGGGGCGGTCGGCTACACCTTC
V gene: TRBV6-1; clone size: .; D gene: .; J gene: TRBJ1-2; CDR3 length: 15; CDR3 protein: CASSELGREAYGYTF; CDR3 DNA: TGTGCCAGCAGTGAACTGGGACGGGAGGCCTATGGCTACACCTTC
V gene: TRBV6-6; clone size: .; D gene: TRBD1; J gene: TRBJ1-5; CDR3 length: 13; CDR3 protein: CASSLDRDQPQHF; CDR3 DNA: TGTGCCAGCAGCCTTGACAGGGACCAGCCCCAGCATTTT
V gene: TRBV6-5; clone size: few; D gene: TRBD2; J gene: TRBJ2-3; CDR3 length: 14; CDR3 protein: CASNLAGYTDTQYF; CDR3 DNA: TGTGCCAGCAACCTAGCGGGGTACACAGATACGCAGTATTTT